The TCR beta chain under discussion was sequenced for a study of CD8+CD57+ T cells in acquired aplastic anemia. All patients picked for sequencing had shown, by flow cytometry, an expansion of CD8+CD57+ cells. No therapy had been given to the patients at the time of blood sampling. The CDR3 totals 13 residues. Trimming took off 5 bases at V and 1 base at J, with 8 bases between the two ends. Germline lookup yields CDR1 PRHDT and CDR2 FYEKMQ (reference sequence). TCR beta VDJ and CDR3 were profiled, and genomic DNA was the template. TCRdb used MiXCR to reprocess the reads, holding one entry per CDR3 protein. Here the sample spans over 150,000 distinct CDR3 sequences, 52% being singletons. Whole-study findings and limits: No significant patient-versus-control difference appeared in CD8+ Simpson's diversity.

This clonotype was seen ten or more times. What it binds is unknown. This chain joins TRBV13 and TRBJ1-2; D gene ambiguous. The clonotype comes from a human donor with aplastic anemia. The specimen was sorted CD4+, CD8+, or CD8+CD57+ T cells (not recorded which) from PBMCs. CDR3 nucleotides: TGTGCCAGCAGCCCTCGGGGTAACTATGGCTACACCTTC. It encodes CASSPRGNYGYTF. The full variable domain, in which reference TRBV13 and TRBJ1-2 provide the parts outside the CDR3, is AAGVIQSPRHLIKEKRETATLKCYPIPRHDTVYWYQQGPGQDPQFLISFYEKMQSDKGSIPDRFSAQQFSDYHSELNMSSLELGDSALYFCASSPRGNYGYTFGSGTRLTVV.